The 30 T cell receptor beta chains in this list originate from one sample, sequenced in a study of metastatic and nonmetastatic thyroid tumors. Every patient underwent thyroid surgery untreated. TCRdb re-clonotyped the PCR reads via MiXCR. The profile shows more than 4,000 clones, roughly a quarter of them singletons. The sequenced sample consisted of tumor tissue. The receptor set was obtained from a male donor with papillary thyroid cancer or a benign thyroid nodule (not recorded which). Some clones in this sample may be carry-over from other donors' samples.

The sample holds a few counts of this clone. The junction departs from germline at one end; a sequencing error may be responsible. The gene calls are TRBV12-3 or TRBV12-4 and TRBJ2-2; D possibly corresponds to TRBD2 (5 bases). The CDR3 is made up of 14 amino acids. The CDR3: CASRHWARTGELFF. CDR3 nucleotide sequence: TGTGCCAGCAGACATTGGGCGCGGACCGGGGAGCTGTTCTTT.

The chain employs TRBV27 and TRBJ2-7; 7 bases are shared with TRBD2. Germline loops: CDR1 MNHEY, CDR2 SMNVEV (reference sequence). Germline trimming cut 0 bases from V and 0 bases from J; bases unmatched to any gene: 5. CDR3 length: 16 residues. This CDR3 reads CASSLSGGSSSYEQYF. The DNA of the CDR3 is TGTGCCAGCAGTTTATCGGGGGGGTCTAGCTCCTACGAGCAGTACTTC.

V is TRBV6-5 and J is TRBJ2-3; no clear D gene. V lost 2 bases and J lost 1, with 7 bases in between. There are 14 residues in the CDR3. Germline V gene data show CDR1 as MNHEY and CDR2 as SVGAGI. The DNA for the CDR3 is TGTGCCAGCAGTTACGAGGTTCGCACAGATACGCAGTATTTT. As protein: CASSYEVRTDTQYF.

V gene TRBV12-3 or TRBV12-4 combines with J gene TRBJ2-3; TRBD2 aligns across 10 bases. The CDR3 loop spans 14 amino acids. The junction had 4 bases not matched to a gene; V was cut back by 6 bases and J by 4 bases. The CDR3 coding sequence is TGTGCCAGCAGGACAGCGGGAGGGGCAGATACGCAGTATTTT. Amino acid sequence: CASRTAGGADTQYF.

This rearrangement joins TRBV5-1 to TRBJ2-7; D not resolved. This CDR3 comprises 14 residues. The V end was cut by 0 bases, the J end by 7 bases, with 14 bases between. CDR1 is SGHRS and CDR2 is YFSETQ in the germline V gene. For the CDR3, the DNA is TGCGCCAGCAGCTTGGCCGTTAGGCCGTCGGAGCAGTACTTC. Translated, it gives CASSLAVRPSEQYF.

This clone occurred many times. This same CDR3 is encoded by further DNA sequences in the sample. The CDR3 nucleotides read TGTGCCAGCAGCTTACATGAGGGGCTCGCTTCGCCGTCCTACGAGCAGTACTTC. Protein: CASSLHEGLASPSYEQYF. The chain combines TRBV13 with TRBJ2-7; either TRBD1 or TRBD2 may supply D (5 bases each). The CDR3 covers 18 residues. Germline CDR1 and CDR2: PRHDT and FYEKMQ (reference sequence). V was clipped by 2 bases and J by 1 base, with 21 bases between them.

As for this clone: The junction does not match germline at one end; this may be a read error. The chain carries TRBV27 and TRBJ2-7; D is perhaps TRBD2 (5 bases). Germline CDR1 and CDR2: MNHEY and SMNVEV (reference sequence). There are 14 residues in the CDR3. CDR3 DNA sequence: TGTGCCAGCAGTTTACTCGACATGGTGGGAGAGCCGAACTTC. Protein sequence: CASSLLDMVGEPNF.

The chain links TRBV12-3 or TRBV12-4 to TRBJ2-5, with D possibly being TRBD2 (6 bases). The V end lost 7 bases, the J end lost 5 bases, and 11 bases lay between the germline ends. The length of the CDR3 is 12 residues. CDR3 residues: CASTEGRETQYF. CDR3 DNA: TGTGCCAGCACGGAGGGCAGGGAGACCCAGTACTTC.

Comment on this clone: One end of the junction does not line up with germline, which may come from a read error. The CDR3 reads CASSPGQGRGGLYEQYF. The CDR3 nucleotides are TGCGCCAGCAGCCCGGGACAGGGGAGGGGAGGGCTCTACGAGCAGTACTTC. The chain combines TRBV3-1 with TRBJ2-7; 10 nucleotides match TRBD1. The CDR3 has 17 amino acids. The germline V gene has CDR1 LGHDT and CDR2 YNNKEL (reference sequence).

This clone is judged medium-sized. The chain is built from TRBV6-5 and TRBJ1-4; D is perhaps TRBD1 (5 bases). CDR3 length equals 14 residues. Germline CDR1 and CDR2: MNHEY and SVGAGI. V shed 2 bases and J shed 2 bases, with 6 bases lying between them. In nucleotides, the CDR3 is TGTGCCAGCAGTTACGGGACTACTAATGAAAAACTGTTTTTT. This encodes CASSYGTTNEKLFF.

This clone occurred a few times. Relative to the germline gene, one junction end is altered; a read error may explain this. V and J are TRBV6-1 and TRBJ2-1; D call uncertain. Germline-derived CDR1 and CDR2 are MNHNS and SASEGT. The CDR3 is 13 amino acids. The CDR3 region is CASSLPPYSEQFF. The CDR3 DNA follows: TGTGCCAGCTCGCTTCCCCCCTACAGTGAGCAGTTCTTC.

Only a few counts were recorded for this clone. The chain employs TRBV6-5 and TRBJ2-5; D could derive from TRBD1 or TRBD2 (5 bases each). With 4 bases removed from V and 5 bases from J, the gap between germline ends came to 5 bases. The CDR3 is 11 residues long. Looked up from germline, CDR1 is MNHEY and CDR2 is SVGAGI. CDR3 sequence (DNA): TGTGCCAGCAGTTGGGGGGAGACCCAGTACTTC. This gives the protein CASSWGETQYF.

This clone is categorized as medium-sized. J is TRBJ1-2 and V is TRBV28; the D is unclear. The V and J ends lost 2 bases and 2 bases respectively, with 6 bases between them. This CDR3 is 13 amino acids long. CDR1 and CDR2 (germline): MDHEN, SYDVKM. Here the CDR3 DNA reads TGTGCCAGCAGTTTACACGGAAACTATGGCTACACCTTC. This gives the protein CASSLHGNYGYTF.

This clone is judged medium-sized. The CDR3 region has the DNA TGCAGTGCTAGAGTAGCGGGAGGGCAGTCCTACGAGCAGTACTTC. Residues: CSARVAGGQSYEQYF. The genes are TRBV20-1 and TRBJ2-7, with TRBD2 matching over 11 bases. The CDR3 extends over 15 amino acids. CDR1 DFQATT and CDR2 SNEGSKA come from the germline V gene (reference sequence). V lost 1 base, J lost 1 base, and 3 bases stayed unmatched.

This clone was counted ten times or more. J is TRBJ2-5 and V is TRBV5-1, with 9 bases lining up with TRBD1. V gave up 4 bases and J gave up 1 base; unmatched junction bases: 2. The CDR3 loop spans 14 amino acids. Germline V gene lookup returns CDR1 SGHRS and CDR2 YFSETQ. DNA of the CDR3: TGCGCCAGCAGCCCGACAGGGGGCCAAGAGACCCAGTACTTC. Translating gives CASSPTGGQETQYF.

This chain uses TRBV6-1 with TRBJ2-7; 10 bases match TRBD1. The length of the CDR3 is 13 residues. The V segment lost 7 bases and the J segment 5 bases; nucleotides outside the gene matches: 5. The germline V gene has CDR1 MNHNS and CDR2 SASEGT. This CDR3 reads CASKRGQGNEQYF. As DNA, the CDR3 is TGTGCCAGCAAAAGGGGACAGGGGAACGAGCAGTACTTC.

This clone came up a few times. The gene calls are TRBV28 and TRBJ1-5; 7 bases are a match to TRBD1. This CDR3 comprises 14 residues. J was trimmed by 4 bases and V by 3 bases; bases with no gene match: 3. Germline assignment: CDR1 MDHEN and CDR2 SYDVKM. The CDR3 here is CASSFGTANQPQHF. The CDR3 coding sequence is TGTGCCAGCAGTTTTGGGACAGCTAATCAGCCCCAGCATTTT.

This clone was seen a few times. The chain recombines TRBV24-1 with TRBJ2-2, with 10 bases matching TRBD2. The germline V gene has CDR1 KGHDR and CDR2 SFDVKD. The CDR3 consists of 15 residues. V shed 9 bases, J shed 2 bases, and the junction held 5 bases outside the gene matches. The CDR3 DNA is TGTGCCACCTGGGGACTAGCGACTAACACCGGGGAGCTGTTTTTT. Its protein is CATWGLATNTGELFF.

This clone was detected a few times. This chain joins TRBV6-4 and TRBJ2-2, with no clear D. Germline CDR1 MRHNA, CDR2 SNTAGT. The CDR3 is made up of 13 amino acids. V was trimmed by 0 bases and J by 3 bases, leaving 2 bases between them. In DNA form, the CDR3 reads TGTGCCAGCAGTGACTCTCACACCGGGGAGCTGTTTTTT. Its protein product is CASSDSHTGELFF.

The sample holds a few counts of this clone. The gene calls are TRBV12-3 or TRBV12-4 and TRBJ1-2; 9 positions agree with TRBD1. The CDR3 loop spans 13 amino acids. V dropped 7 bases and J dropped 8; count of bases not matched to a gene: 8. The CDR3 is CASMTGGMLGYTF. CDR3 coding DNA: TGTGCCAGCATGACAGGGGGAATGTTGGGCTACACCTTC.

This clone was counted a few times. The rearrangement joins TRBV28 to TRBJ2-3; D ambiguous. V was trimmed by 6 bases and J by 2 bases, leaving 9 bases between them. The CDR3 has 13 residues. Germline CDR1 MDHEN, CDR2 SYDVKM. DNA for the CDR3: TGTGCCAGCAGCGCCTTACCCACAGATACGCAGTATTTT. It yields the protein CASSALPTDTQYF.

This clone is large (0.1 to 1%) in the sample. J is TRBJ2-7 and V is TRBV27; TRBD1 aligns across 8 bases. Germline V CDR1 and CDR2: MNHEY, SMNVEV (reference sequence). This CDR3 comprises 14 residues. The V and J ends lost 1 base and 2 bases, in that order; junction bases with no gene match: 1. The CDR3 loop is CASSLLDRAYEQYF. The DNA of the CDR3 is TGTGCCAGCAGTTTATTGGACAGGGCCTACGAGCAGTACTTC.

CDR3 protein: CASSSSGASTDTQYF. The DNA for the CDR3 is TGTGCCAGCAGTTCTAGCGGGGCTAGCACAGATACGCAGTATTTT. J is TRBJ2-3 and V is TRBV7-6, with 9 bases that match TRBD2. Looked up from germline, CDR1 is SGHVS and CDR2 is FNYEAQ. Losses at the gene ends were 6 bases for V and 0 bases for J; bases not matched to a gene: 4. This CDR3 is built from 15 residues.

For the CDR3, the DNA is TGTGCCAGCAGCTTAAGACTAGCGGGAGTTCAGAATGAGCAGTTCTTC. It specifies CASSLRLAGVQNEQFF. This chain connects TRBV7-3 to TRBJ2-1, with 12 bases lining up with TRBD2. Germline loops: CDR1 SGHTA, CDR2 FQGTGA. The J segment lost 7 bases and the V segment lost 1 base, leaving 5 bases of the junction unmatched. The CDR3 runs 16 residues.

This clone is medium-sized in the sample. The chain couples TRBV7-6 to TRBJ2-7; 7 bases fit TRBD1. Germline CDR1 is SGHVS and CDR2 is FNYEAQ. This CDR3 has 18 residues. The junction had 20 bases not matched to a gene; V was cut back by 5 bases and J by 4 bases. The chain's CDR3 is CASSPNRGPQLRPYEQYF. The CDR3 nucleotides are TGTGCCAGCAGCCCTAACAGGGGACCACAACTCAGACCATACGAGCAGTACTTC. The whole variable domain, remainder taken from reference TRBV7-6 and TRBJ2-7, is GAGVSQSPRYKVTKRGQDVALRCDPISGHVSLYWYRQALGQGPEFLTYFNYEAQQDKSGLPNDRFSAERPEGSISTLTIQRTEQRDSAMYRCASSPNRGPQLRPYEQYFGPGTRLTVT.

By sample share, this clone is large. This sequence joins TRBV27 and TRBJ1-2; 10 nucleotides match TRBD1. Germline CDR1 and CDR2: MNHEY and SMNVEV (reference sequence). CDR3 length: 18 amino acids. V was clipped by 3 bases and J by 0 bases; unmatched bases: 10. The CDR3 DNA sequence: TGTGCCAGCAGTTTTGGGTTTCCCGGGACAGGGGCTAACTATGGCTACACCTTC. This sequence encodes CASSFGFPGTGANYGYTF.

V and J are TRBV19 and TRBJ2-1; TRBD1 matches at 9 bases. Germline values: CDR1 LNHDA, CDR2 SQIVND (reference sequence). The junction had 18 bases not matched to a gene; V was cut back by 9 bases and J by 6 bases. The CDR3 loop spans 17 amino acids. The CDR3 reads CASTDDHGGQGLNEQFF. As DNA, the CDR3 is TGTGCCAGCACCGACGACCACGGGGGACAGGGCCTCAATGAGCAGTTCTTC.

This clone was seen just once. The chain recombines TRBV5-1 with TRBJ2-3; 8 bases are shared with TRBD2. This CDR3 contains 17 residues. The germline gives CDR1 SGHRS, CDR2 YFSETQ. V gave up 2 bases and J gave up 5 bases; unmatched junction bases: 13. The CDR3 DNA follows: TGCGCCAGCAGCTTTCTAGGGCCGGGAGGGCGAGGAGATACGCAGTATTTT. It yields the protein CASSFLGPGGRGDTQYF.

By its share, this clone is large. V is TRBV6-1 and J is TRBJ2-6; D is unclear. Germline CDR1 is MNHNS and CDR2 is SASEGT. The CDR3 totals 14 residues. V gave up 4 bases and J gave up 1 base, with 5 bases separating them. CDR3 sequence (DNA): TGTGCCAGCAGTGGTTCGTCTGGGGCCAACGTCCTGACTTTC. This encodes CASSGSSGANVLTF.

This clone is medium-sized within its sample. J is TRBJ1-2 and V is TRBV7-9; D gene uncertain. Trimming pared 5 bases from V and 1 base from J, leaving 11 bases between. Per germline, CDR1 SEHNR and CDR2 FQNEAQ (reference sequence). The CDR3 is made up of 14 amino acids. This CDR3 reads CASSPPWDNYGYTF. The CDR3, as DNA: TGTGCCAGCAGCCCGCCCTGGGATAACTATGGCTACACCTTC.